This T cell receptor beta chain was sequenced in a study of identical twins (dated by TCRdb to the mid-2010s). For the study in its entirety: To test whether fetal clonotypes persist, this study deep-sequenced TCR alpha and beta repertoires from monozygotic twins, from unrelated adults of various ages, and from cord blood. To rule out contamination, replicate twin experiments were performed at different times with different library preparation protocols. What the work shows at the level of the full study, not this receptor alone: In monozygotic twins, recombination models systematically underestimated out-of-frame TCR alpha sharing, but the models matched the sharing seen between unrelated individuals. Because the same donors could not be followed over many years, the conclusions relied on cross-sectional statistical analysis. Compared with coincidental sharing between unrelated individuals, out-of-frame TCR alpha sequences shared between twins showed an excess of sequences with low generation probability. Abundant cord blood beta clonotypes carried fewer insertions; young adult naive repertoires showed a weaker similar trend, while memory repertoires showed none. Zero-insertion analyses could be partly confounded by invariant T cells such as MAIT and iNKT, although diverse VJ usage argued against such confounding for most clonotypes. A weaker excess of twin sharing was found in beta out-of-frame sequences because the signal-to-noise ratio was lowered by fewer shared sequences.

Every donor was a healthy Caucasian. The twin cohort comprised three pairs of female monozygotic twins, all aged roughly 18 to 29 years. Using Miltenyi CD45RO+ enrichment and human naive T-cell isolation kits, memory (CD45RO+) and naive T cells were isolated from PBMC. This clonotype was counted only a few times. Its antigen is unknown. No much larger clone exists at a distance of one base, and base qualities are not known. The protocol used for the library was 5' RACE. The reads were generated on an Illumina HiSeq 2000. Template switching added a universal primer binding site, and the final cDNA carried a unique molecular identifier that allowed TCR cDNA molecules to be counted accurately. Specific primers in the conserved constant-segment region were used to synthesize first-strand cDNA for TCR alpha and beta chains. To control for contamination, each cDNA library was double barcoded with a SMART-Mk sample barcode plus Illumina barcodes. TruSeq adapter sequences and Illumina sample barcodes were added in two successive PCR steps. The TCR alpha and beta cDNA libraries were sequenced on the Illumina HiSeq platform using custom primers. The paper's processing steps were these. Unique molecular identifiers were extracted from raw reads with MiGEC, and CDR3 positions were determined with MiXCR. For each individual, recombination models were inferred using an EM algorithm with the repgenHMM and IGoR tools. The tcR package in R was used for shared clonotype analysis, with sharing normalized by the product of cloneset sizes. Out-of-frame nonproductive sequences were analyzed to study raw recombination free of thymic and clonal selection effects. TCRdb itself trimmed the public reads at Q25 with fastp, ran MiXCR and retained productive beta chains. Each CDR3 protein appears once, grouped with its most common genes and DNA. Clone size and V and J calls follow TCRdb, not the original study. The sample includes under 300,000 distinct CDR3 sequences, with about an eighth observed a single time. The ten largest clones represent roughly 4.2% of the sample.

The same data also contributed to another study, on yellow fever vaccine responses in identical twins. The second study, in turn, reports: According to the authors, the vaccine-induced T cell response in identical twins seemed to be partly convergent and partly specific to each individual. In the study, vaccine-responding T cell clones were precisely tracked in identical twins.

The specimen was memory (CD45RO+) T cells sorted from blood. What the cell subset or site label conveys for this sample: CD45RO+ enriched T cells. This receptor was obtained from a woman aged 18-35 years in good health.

The CDR3 loop reads CASSQELAGKPYEQYF. The nucleotide sequence reads TGTGCCAGCAGCCAAGAACTAGCAGGGAAACCCTACGAGCAGTACTTC. This chain joins TRBV3-1 to TRBJ2-7; matching of 6 bases hints at TRBD2 as the D gene. CDR3 length: 16 amino acids, cysteine to phenylalanine. Left in the record is the CDR3 DNA by itself, 48 bases read in frame from the first base. The germline ends are 14 bases apart after V is trimmed by 0 bases and J by 2 bases. Taken from the germline V gene (reference sequence), the CDR1 and CDR2 loops are LGHDT and YNNKEL.